This T cell receptor beta chain was profiled in a study of blood T cell repertoires in COVID-19 (dated by TCRdb to about 2020). As for the study more broadly: The collaborator samples originated in the United States, Italy and Spain and spanned the acute and convalescent phases of COVID-19. Samples came from the ongoing ImmuneRACE study (first 160 participants) plus 1,254 subjects from 6 global collaborators. A freely available public database, intended as a resource for researchers studying the immune response to SARS-CoV-2, is where the repertoires were released. The dataset comprised deeply sampled blood TCRbeta repertoires from subjects exposed to, actively infected with, or recovered from COVID-19. The prospective study material was composed of cDNA or gDNA derived from T cells, B-cell-depleted T cells, or PBMCs. Where available, HLA class I and class II types were taken from metadata supplied by the sample provider and were not determined by assay-based typing. The sample metadata nearly always contained a de-identified subject ID, COVID-19 status, age in years and sex.

Broader findings and caveats from the paper: The amount of clinical and demographic metadata varied by source and participant and was provided uncurated.

TCRbeta CDR3 regions were amplified from genomic DNA by means of the immunoSEQ Assay, a bias-controlled multiplex PCR. Regarding the original processing steps: The number of nucleated cells in each sample was estimated from the amplification of reference gene primers within the assay. Sequence reads were collapsed and filtered to measure the absolute abundance of every unique TCRbeta CDR3 rearrangement. For each sample, productive Simpson clonality was calculated as the square root of Simpson's diversity index across productive rearrangements. The table comes from immuneACCESS by way of TCRdb, which keeps in-frame sequences with V and J called. Part of the clones is missing from these tables; in studies checked, under half for an unresolved V gene and the rest for unknown reasons. The V and J calls and clone size are taken from that table; D and trimming were inferred from the DNA. The sample includes around 80,000 clones, with over 65% observed a single time. 4.5% to 6% of the sample is in the top ten clones.

The germline V and J ends show losses of 9 bases and 1 base respectively, and no gene match explains 5 bases of the junction. As encoded in the germline V gene, CDR1 is MNHEY while CDR2 is SVGAGI. Measured from the cysteine to the phenylalanine, the CDR3 is 14 residues long. Only the CDR3 part of the read is kept: 42 bases, read in frame from the first base. Whole blood was collected in K2EDTA tubes by collaborating institutions according to the institutions' own protocols. For TCRbeta analysis, collaborator samples were shipped as frozen whole blood, as isolated PBMCs, or as DNA extracted from either sample type. This clone was counted only a few times. This receptor's antigen is unknown. No base-level quality is on record; no much larger clone is a single base apart.

Sequenced sample: peripheral blood. This chain is built from TRBV6-5 and TRBJ2-2, and TRBD1 aligns with 7 junction nucleotides. This TCR came from a man aged 50-59 years with active or convalescent COVID-19. The bases read TGTGCCAGTTCAAACAGGGGGAACACCGGGGAGCTGTTTTTT. Translated, this gives CASSNRGNTGELFF.